This TCR beta chain was observed in a study of T-cell memory formation after mild COVID-19 (dated by TCRdb to about 2021). The study in broad terms: TCR sequence clusters from the two donors were largely donor specific. The cohort comprised two young, previously healthy adult volunteers, one female and one male. T-cell clones expanding and contracting after mild COVID-19 in two donors were tracked by longitudinal TCRalpha and TCRbeta repertoire sequencing. Study-wide findings and limitations: Balanced CD4/CD8 phenotypes were observed for clones contracting from day 15 to 85, whereas a bias towards CD4+ was observed for a second wave of clones expanding from day 15 to 37. Whether the second-wave clones peaking on day 37 were SARS-CoV-2 specific was not confirmed. Only two mild cases were covered by the study, and larger cohorts that include severe cases with pre-infection samples were considered necessary. Contracting CD4+ clones were found mainly in CM and EM memory subsets, while CD8+ clones were enriched in EMRA. Some responding clones were found in pre-infection memory, which suggests that pre-existing cross-reactive memory T cells took part in the SARS-CoV-2 response.

This clonotype was seen more than once but under ten times. Its antigen is unknown. Qualities for individual bases were not recorded, and no much larger clone is one base off. PBMCs were isolated by Ficoll-Paque density gradient centrifugation. Inclusive of the bounding cysteine and phenylalanine, the CDR3 is 13 residues long. The entry retains the CDR3 DNA only, 39 bases that are in frame from base 1. V is pruned by 3 bases and J by 3 bases, leaving 2 bases of the junction without a gene match. CDR1 GTSNPN and CDR2 SVGIG are derived from the germline V gene (reference sequence). The sequencing machine was an Illumina NovaSeq 6000. Using 5'RACE with constant-segment primers, TCRalpha and TCRbeta cDNA libraries were constructed, with sample barcodes and unique molecular identifiers added in the process. Trizol reagent was used to extract RNA from every sample. The libraries were amplified in two PCR steps, and the second step added a second sample barcode and Illumina TruSeq adapters. Sequencing of libraries was performed on an Illumina NovaSeq with 2 x 150 bp paired-end reads. The authors processed their data as follows. With migec v1.2.7, reads were demultiplexed and then collapsed into UMI-guided consensus sequences. With mixcr v2.1.11, UMI consensuses were aligned to TRA and TRB V and J templates and assembled into clonotypes. A clonotype was counted as expanded or contracted only if both edgeR and NoisET called the change significant, with noise models trained on biological replicates. For edgeR calls, the cutoffs were a false discovery rate-adjusted p below 0.01 and a log2 fold-change threshold of 1. PCA with hierarchical clustering of max-normalized trajectories of the 1000 most abundant clonotypes was used as exploratory dynamics analysis. The CD4 or CD8 phenotype of responding clones was assigned using the separately sequenced CD4+ and CD8+ repertoires. TCRdb redid the processing of the public reads, applying fastp at Q25 and MiXCR, and retained in-frame beta chains. Rows are combined by CDR3 protein, so each entry shows the most common genes and DNA. The V and J calls, along with clone size, are taken from TCRdb and not from the paper's own processing. The sample table holds some 210,000 distinct CDR3 sequences, of which under 12% were seen once. Clones ranked in the top ten supply approximately 3% of the sample.

The chain is assembled from TRBV30 and TRBJ2-5, with 9 junctional bases fitting TRBD1. The source material was PBMCs or a T cell subset sorted from them (not recorded which). The clonotype was recovered from a man in his late teens or twenties who had mild COVID-19 (a few samples of this study predate the infection). The sample titles of this study are shuffled in the database, so cell type and time point are left out; the donor was told from shared clones. Here the CDR3 is given as CAWSGTGKETQYF. The DNA is as follows: TGTGCCTGGAGCGGGACAGGGAAAGAGACCCAGTACTTC.